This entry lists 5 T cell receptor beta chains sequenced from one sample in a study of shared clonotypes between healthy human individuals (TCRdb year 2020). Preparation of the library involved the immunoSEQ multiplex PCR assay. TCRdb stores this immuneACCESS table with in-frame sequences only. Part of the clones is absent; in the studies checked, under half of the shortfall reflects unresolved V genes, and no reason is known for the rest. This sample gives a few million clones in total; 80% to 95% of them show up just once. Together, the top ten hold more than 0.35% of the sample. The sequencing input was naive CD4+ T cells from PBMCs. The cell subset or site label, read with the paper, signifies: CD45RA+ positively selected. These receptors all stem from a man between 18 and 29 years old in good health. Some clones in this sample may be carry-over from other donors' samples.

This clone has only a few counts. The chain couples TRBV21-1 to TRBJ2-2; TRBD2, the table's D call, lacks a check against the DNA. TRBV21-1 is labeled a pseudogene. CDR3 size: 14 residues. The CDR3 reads CASSKVGGDGELFF. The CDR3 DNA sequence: TGTGCCAGCAGCAAAGTCGGCGGAGACGGGGAGCTGTTTTTT.

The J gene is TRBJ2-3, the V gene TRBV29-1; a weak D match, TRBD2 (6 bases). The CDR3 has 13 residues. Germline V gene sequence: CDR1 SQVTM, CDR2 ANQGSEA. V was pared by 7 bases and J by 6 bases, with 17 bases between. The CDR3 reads CSAQWGVQDTQYF. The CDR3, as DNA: TGCAGCGCCCAATGGGGGGTACAGGATACGCAGTATTTT.

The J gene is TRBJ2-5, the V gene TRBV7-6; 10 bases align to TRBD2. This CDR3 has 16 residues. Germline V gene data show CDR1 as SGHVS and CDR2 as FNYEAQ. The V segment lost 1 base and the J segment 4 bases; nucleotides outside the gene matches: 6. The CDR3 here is CASSLGVLAGGETQYF. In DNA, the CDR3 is TGTGCCAGCAGCTTAGGAGTATTAGCGGGAGGAGAGACCCAGTACTTC.

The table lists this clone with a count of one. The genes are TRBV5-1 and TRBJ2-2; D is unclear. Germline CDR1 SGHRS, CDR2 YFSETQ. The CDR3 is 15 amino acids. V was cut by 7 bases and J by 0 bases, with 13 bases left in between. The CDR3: CASLQSTPNTGELFF. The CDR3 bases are TGCGCCAGCCTACAAAGTACCCCGAACACCGGGGAGCTGTTTTTT.

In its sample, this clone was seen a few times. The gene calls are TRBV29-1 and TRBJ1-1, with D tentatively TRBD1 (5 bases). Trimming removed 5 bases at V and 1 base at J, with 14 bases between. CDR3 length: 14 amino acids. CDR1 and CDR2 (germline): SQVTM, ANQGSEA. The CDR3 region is CSVRGLGQNTEAFF. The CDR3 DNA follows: TGCAGCGTTCGGGGATTAGGACAGAACACTGAAGCTTTCTTT. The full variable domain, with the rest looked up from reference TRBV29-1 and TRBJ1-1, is SAVISQKPSRDICQRGTSLTIQCQVDSQVTMMFWYRQQPGQSLTLIATANQGSEATYESGFVIDKFPISRPNLTFSTLTVSNMSPEDSSIYLCSVRGLGQNTEAFFGQGTRLTVV.